The next 32 T cell receptor beta chains were all read from a single sample in a study of blood T cell repertoires in COVID-19. The table came from immunoSEQ multiplex PCR; TCRdb's copy has only in-frame clones and leaves some out. The sample carries about 160,000 clones, about 93% recorded once. Source material: peripheral blood. The receptors were sampled from a woman between 45 and 65 years old with acute or convalescent COVID-19.

The chain is built from TRBV7-9 and TRBJ2-3; 7 positions agree with TRBD2. Germline CDR1 SEHNR, CDR2 FQNEAQ (reference sequence). The J segment lost 5 bases and the V segment lost 4 bases, leaving 6 bases of the junction unmatched. The CDR3 consists of 14 residues. The CDR3 reads CASSSSRTRDTQYF. CDR3 DNA: TGTGCCAGCAGCTCATCCCGGACTAGAGATACGCAGTATTTT.

CDR3 sequence: CATSEGGNEQFF. The CDR3, as DNA: TGTGCCACCAGTGAGGGGGGGAATGAGCAGTTCTTC. The chain has TRBV24-1 and TRBJ2-1; 7 bases fit TRBD2. The V and J ends lost 4 bases and 7 bases, in that order; junction bases with no gene match: 0. This CDR3 region has 12 residues. Germline V gene lookup returns CDR1 KGHDR and CDR2 SFDVKD.

CDR3 sequence: CASSPPGQGRRTEAFF. CDR3 sequence (DNA): TGTGCCAGCAGCCCACCGGGACAGGGAAGGAGAACTGAAGCTTTCTTT. This chain joins TRBV12-1 and TRBJ1-1; TRBD1 was called by the table and not checked on the DNA. TRBV12-1 is described as a pseudogene. This CDR3 is 16 amino acids long.

This sequence joins TRBV7-7 and TRBJ2-5, with a weak D call TRBD1 (5 bases). The germline gives CDR1 SSHAT, CDR2 FNYEAQ (reference sequence). The CDR3 is made up of 16 amino acids. V lost 5 bases and J lost 5, with 21 bases in between. CDR3 nucleotide sequence: TGTGCCAGCAGCCGAACAGGACCCGGAACCCGGGAGACCCAGTACTTC. Protein product: CASSRTGPGTRETQYF.

The chain carries TRBV6-2 or TRBV6-3 and TRBJ1-1, with D perhaps TRBD1 (5 bases). V was cut by 4 bases and J by 4 bases, with 10 bases left in between. Germline-derived CDR1 and CDR2 are MNHEY and SVGEGT. The CDR3 extends over 13 amino acids. CDR3 sequence reads: CASSSDSFTEAFF. CDR3 in DNA: TGTGCCAGCAGTTCTGACAGTTTCACTGAAGCTTTCTTT.

Comments on this clone: This specimen includes other DNA sequences encoding the same CDR3. The rearrangement links TRBV12-3 or TRBV12-4 to TRBJ1-2, with D uncertain. The CDR3 has 12 residues. Trimming removed 2 bases from V and 4 bases from J, with 5 bases in between. The CDR3 spells CASSLSSYGYTF. For the CDR3, the DNA is TGTGCCAGCAGTTTATCGAGCTATGGCTACACCTTC.

A remark on this clone: Sequence at one end of the junction differs from germline and may be a read error. The rearrangement links TRBV7-9 to TRBJ2-3, with D uncertain. Germline CDR1 and CDR2: SEHNR and FQNEAQ (reference sequence). The CDR3 has 11 residues. The CDR3 region has the DNA TGTGCCAGCAGCAGTGACACGATCTTGAAGTTT. Its translation: CASSSDTILKF.

The CDR3 sequence is CAWSVLIYPTGELFF. CDR3 nucleotide sequence: TGTGCCTGGAGTGTACTCATCTATCCGACCGGGGAGCTGTTTTTT. The J gene is TRBJ2-2, the V gene TRBV30; D call uncertain. V shed 0 bases and J shed 5 bases, with 13 bases lying between them. Germline CDR1 and CDR2: GTSNPN and SVGIG (reference sequence). The CDR3 loop spans 15 amino acids.

The chain uses TRBV28 and TRBJ1-6, with TRBD1 matching over 9 bases. Germline CDR1 is MDHEN and CDR2 is SYDVKM. V was clipped by 5 bases and J by 0 bases; unmatched bases: 8. The CDR3 runs to 18 residues. CDR3 protein: CASSLGQGKSSYNSPLHF. In nucleotides, the CDR3 is TGTGCCAGCAGTCTCGGACAGGGGAAGAGCTCCTATAATTCACCCCTCCACTTT. Using reference TRBV28 and TRBJ1-6 for the parts outside the CDR3, the full variable domain is DVKVTQSSRYLVKRTGEKVFLECVQDMDHENMFWYRQDPGLGLRLIYFSYDVKMKEKGDIPEGYSVSREKKERFSLILESASTNQTSMYLCASSLGQGKSSYNSPLHFGNGTRLTVT.

CDR3 region: CSVESQGGNEQFF. In DNA, the CDR3 is TGCAGCGTTGAATCCCAGGGGGGCAATGAGCAGTTCTTC. J is TRBJ2-1 and V is TRBV29-1; D may be TRBD1 (7 bases). Germline assignment: CDR1 SQVTM and CDR2 ANQGSEA. CDR3 length equals 13 residues. V dropped 2 bases and J dropped 6 bases, with 11 bases sitting between them.

The V and J genes are TRBV3-1 (or the pseudogene TRBV3-2) and TRBJ2-7; 7 nucleotides agree with TRBD2. CDR1 is LGHDT, CDR2 YNNKEL, per germline (reference sequence). CDR3 length: 15 amino acids. With 4 bases clipped from V and 2 bases from J, the junction kept 8 bases outside the gene matches. CDR3: CASSRLGGVAYEQYF. Written as DNA, the CDR3 is TGTGCCAGCAGCCGCCTGGGGGGGGTGGCCTACGAGCAGTACTTC.

Here the CDR3 reads CASSYHRQPNTEAFF. CDR3 DNA: TGTGCCAGCAGTTATCATAGACAGCCGAACACTGAAGCTTTCTTT. The gene calls are TRBV6-5 and TRBJ1-1; D might be TRBD1 (5 bases). Germline V CDR1 and CDR2: MNHEY, SVGAGI. V was pared by 3 bases and J by 1 base, with 12 bases between. The CDR3 has 15 amino acids.

This clone is a singleton in its sample. J is TRBJ2-3 and V is TRBV9, with 8 positions matching TRBD1. Trimming took 3 bases from V and 14 from J; bases not matched to a gene: 8. The CDR3 contains 12 residues. Germline CDR1 is SGDLS and CDR2 is YYNGEE. Here the CDR3 DNA reads TGTGCCAGCAGCGCTGACAGGGGACGACTGTATTTT. Translated, it gives CASSADRGRLYF.

The chain links TRBV5-4 to TRBJ2-1; the match to TRBD1 covers 9 bases. The V segment lost 4 bases and the J segment 5 bases; nucleotides outside the gene matches: 7. The CDR3 covers 15 residues. CDR1 SGHNT and CDR2 YYREEE come from the germline V gene (reference sequence). For the CDR3, the DNA is TGTGCCAGCAGCCGGGGACAGGGAGGGCACAATGAGCAGTTCTTC. It specifies CASSRGQGGHNEQFF.

The chain carries TRBV14 and TRBJ2-1, with D possibly being TRBD2 (6 bases). The CDR3 length is 16 residues. V was shortened by 4 bases and J by 1 base, with 14 bases between the two germline ends. Per germline, CDR1 SGHDN and CDR2 FVKESK. The CDR3 DNA is TGTGCCAGCAGCCGAACTAGCTTGGGGTCCTACAATGAGCAGTTCTTC. Its protein is CASSRTSLGSYNEQFF.

The V and J genes are TRBV10-1 and TRBJ2-1; a possible D gene is TRBD2 (6 bases). Deletions cut 5 bases from V and 7 bases from J, with 15 bases between. The germline gives CDR1 WNHNN, CDR2 SYGVQD (reference sequence). The CDR3 extends over 14 amino acids. As DNA, the CDR3 is TGCGCCAGCAGTACCGAGGGAGGAAAAAATGAGCAGTTCTTC. Translated, it gives CASSTEGGKNEQFF.

The chain carries TRBV25-1 and TRBJ1-1; D uncertain. Per the germline V gene, CDR1 is MGHDK and CDR2 is SYGVNS. The V gene lost 1 base and the J gene lost 7 bases, with 10 bases spanning the gap. CDR3 length: 13 amino acids. The CDR3 loop reads CASSEFSGFEAFF. DNA of the CDR3: TGTGCCAGCAGTGAATTTTCGGGGTTTGAAGCTTTCTTT. The whole variable domain, filled in from reference TRBV25-1 and TRBJ1-1, reads EADIYQTPRYLVIGTGKKITLECSQTMGHDKMYWYQQDPGMELHLIHYSYGVNSTEKGDLSSESTVSRIRTEHFPLTLESARPSHTSQYLCASSEFSGFEAFFGQGTRLTVV.

V usage is TRBV10-1 and J usage is TRBJ1-2; D call uncertain. From germline, CDR1 is WNHNN and CDR2 SYGVQD (reference sequence). Trimming pared 1 base from V and 2 bases from J, leaving 5 bases between. This CDR3 region has 13 residues. The CDR3 nucleotides read TGCGCCAGCAGTGAGTGGGAGAACTATGGCTACACCTTC. Amino acid sequence: CASSEWENYGYTF.

This clone came up once. The chain is built from TRBV6-5 and TRBJ1-4, with D unclear. The germline V gene has CDR1 MNHEY and CDR2 SVGAGI. The CDR3 sequence is 14 residues long. V gave up 4 bases and J gave up 8 bases, with 14 bases separating them. In nucleotides, the CDR3 is TGTGCCAGCAGTTCCCCGGACTATAGGGAAAAACTGTTTTTT. Amino acid sequence: CASSSPDYREKLFF.

This clone was seen only once. The chain couples TRBV15 to TRBJ1-2; D not resolved. The CDR3 length is 16 residues. V shed 0 bases and J shed 4 bases, with 15 bases lying between them. Germline loops: CDR1 LNHNV, CDR2 YYDKDF (reference sequence). The chain's CDR3 is CATSRDGNSAGYGYTF. CDR3 nucleotide sequence: TGTGCCACCAGCAGAGATGGCAACAGTGCGGGCTATGGCTACACCTTC.

This chain joins TRBV6-2 or TRBV6-3 and TRBJ2-1, with 8 bases matching TRBD1. V lost 2 bases and J lost 5; bases outside the gene matches: 5. The CDR3 consists of 15 residues. The germline gives CDR1 MNHEY, CDR2 SVGEGT. The CDR3 loop reads CASSYGDRSNNEQFF. The CDR3 nucleotides read TGTGCCAGCAGTTACGGGGACAGGAGTAACAATGAGCAGTTCTTC.

The genes are TRBV4-1 and TRBJ2-5, with 7 bases matching TRBD2. V shed 1 base, J shed 4 bases, and the junction held 6 bases outside the gene matches. CDR3 length: 15 residues. CDR1 MGHRA and CDR2 YSYEKL come from the germline V gene. Here the CDR3 DNA reads TGCGCCAGCAGCCAAGGGGGGGGAGTTTCAGAGACCCAGTACTTC. Protein sequence: CASSQGGGVSETQYF.

The V gene is TRBV4-1, the J gene TRBJ2-3; 8 positions match TRBD2. Germline V gene sequence: CDR1 MGHRA, CDR2 YSYEKL. The junction had 8 bases not matched to a gene; V was cut back by 7 bases and J by 5 bases. The CDR3 is 14 amino acids. The CDR3: CASTQLAGEDTQYF. The CDR3 nucleotides are TGCGCCAGCACCCAGCTAGCGGGTGAAGATACGCAGTATTTT.

This clone was recorded once. The chain recombines TRBV2 with TRBJ1-5, with 9 bases lining up with TRBD1. V dropped 3 bases and J dropped 6; count of bases not matched to a gene: 6. This CDR3 comprises 15 residues. Germline CDR1 is SNHLY and CDR2 is FYNNEI. The CDR3 region is CASSDVTGGGQPQHF. CDR3 bases: TGTGCCAGCAGTGATGTTACAGGGGGCGGTCAGCCCCAGCATTTT. The entire variable domain, with the rest obtained from reference TRBV2 and TRBJ1-5, is as follows: EPEVTQTPSHQVTQMGQEVILRCVPISNHLYFYWYRQILGQKVEFLVSFYNNEISEKSEIFDDQFSVERPDGSNFTLKIRSTKLEDSAMYFCASSDVTGGGQPQHFGDGTRLSIL.

This rearrangement joins TRBV24-1 to TRBJ1-5; D unclear. The germline V gene has CDR1 KGHDR and CDR2 SFDVKD. The V end lost 3 bases, the J end lost 0 bases, and 14 bases lay between the germline ends. This CDR3 has 17 amino acids. CDR3 region: CATSDGVAGVSNQPQHF. The CDR3 DNA is TGTGCCACCAGTGATGGAGTCGCCGGGGTTAGCAATCAGCCCCAGCATTTT.

The chain combines TRBV29-1 with TRBJ1-1; D may be TRBD1 (6 bases). Trimming removed 5 bases from V and 1 base from J, with 8 bases in between. The CDR3 has 12 amino acids. The germline V gene encodes CDR1 SQVTM and CDR2 ANQGSEA. In nucleotides, the CDR3 is TGCAGCGTTCGGGGGGCGAACACTGAAGCTTTCTTT. Translating it yields CSVRGANTEAFF.

The V call is TRBV27, the J call TRBJ1-2; possibly TRBD1 for D (6 bases). Germline V gene sequence: CDR1 MNHEY, CDR2 SMNVEV (reference sequence). This CDR3 spans 13 amino acids. V was cut by 3 bases and J by 4 bases, with 9 bases left in between. The CDR3 coding sequence is TGTGCCAGCAGTTTTGCAGGGGCCTATGGCTACACCTTC. Translation: CASSFAGAYGYTF.

The count of this clone is one. The chain couples TRBV5-1 to TRBJ2-7; a possible D gene is TRBD1 (7 bases). CDR1 and CDR2 (germline): SGHRS, YFSETQ. The CDR3 has 18 residues. The V end lost 1 base, the J end lost 2 bases, and 22 bases lay between the germline ends. CDR3 DNA: TGCGCCAGCAGCTTGTTCTATGGGGGGACAGTTTCTACCTACGAGCAGTACTTC. Amino acid sequence: CASSLFYGGTVSTYEQYF.

The genes are TRBV15 and TRBJ1-4; a weak D match, TRBD1 (6 bases). This CDR3 contains 13 residues. Germline V gene data show CDR1 as LNHNV and CDR2 as YYDKDF (reference sequence). The V end was cut by 11 bases, the J end by 0 bases, with 10 bases between. CDR3 residues: CAVNRATNEKLFF. As DNA, the CDR3 is TGTGCCGTAAACAGGGCAACTAATGAAAAACTGTTTTTT. Full variable domain (outside the CDR3, taken from reference TRBV15 and TRBJ1-4): DAMVIQNPRYQVTQFGKPVTLSCSQTLNHNVMYWYQQKSSQAPKLLFHYYDKDFNNEADTPDNFQSRRPNTSFCFLDIRSPGLGDTAMYLCAVNRATNEKLFFGSGTQLSVL.

This chain joins TRBV6-5 and TRBJ2-2; D is unclear. V dropped 1 base and J dropped 7 bases, with 4 bases sitting between them. Germline values: CDR1 MNHEY, CDR2 SVGAGI. This CDR3 region has 12 residues. The CDR3 nucleotides read TGTGCCAGCAGTTACTTATTCGGGGAGCTGTTTTTT. Protein sequence: CASSYLFGELFF.

The gene calls are TRBV7-9 and TRBJ1-2; the match to TRBD1 covers 8 bases. CDR3 size: 15 residues. The germline CDR1 and CDR2 sequences are SEHNR and FQNEAQ (reference sequence). The J segment lost 4 bases and the V segment lost 3 bases, leaving 7 bases of the junction unmatched. CDR3 protein: CASSFDDRGGYGYTF. The CDR3 DNA reads TGTGCCAGCAGCTTCGATGACAGGGGTGGCTATGGCTACACCTTC.

The V and J genes are TRBV7-3 and TRBJ1-1; TRBD1 is a possible D gene (5 bases). Germline lookup yields CDR1 SGHTA and CDR2 FQGTGA. The V and J ends lost 5 bases and 3 bases respectively, with 10 bases between them. The CDR3 contains 13 residues. The CDR3 loop reads CASSPQGDTEAFF. The CDR3 DNA reads as TGTGCCAGCAGCCCCCAAGGGGACACTGAAGCTTTCTTT.